This T cell receptor beta chain was retrieved from a study of T cell responses to AZD1222 COVID-19 vaccine. Findings and caveats of the study: White British donors predominated, females outnumbered males, and clonal diversity was possibly underestimated. Variant regions that are unmutated are reportedly the target of nearly half of spike-specific TCRs.

Some clones are missing from TCRdb's copy, which holds only in-frame ones; the method was immunoSEQ multiplex PCR. The repertoire holds approximately 77,000 clones, with 92% as singletons. The CDR3 extends over 14 amino acids. From germline, CDR1 is MNHEY and CDR2 SMNVEV (reference sequence). The V end was cut by 5 bases, the J end by 6 bases, with 13 bases between. For this clone: Its antigen is currently unknown.

The chain employs TRBV27 and TRBJ2-2; D is perhaps TRBD1 (6 bases). The TCR was taken from an adult in good health. This specimen consisted of peripheral blood, obtained on day 0 of MenACWY control vaccination. The DNA for the CDR3 is TGTGCCAGCAGTCCCCTGGGGGCGTCCGGGGAGCTGTTTTTT. Translating gives CASSPLGASGELFF.